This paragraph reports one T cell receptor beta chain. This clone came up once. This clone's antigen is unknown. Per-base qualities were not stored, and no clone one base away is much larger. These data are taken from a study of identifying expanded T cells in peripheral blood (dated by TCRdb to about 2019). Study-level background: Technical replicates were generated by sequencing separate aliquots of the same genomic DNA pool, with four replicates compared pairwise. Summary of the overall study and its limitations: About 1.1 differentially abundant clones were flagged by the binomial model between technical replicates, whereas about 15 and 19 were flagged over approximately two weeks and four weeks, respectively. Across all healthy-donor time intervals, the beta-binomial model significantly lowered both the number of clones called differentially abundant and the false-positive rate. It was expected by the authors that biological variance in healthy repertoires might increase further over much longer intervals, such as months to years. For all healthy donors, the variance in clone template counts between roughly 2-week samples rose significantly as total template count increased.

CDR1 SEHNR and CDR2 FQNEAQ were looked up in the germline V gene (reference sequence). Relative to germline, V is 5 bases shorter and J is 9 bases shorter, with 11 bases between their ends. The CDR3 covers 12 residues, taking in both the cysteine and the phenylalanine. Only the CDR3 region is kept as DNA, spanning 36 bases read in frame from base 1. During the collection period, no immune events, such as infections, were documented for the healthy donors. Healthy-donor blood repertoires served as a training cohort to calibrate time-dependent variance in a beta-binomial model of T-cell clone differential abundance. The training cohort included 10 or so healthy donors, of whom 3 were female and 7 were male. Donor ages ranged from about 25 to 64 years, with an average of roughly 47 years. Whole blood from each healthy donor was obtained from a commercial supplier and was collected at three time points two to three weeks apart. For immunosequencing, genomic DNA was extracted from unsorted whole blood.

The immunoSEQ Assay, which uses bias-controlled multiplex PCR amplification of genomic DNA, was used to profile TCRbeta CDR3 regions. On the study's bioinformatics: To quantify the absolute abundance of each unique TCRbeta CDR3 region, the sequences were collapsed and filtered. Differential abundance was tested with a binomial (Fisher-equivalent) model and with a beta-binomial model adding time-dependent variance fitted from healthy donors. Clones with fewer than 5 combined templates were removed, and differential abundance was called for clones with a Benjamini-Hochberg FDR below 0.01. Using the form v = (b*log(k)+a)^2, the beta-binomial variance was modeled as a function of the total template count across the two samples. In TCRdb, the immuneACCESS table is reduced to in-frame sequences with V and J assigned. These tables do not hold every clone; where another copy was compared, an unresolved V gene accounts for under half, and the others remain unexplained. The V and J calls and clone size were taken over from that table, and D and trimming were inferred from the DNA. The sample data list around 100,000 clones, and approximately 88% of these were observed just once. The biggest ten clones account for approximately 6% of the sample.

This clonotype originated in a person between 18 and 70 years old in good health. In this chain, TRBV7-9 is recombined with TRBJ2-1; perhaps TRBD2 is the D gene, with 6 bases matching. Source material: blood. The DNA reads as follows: TGTGCCAGCAGCCCCCGGGGGTCTGAGCAGTTCTTC. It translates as CASSPRGSEQFF. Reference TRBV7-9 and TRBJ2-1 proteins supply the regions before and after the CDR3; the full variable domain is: DTGVSQNPRHKITKRGQNVTFRCDPISEHNRLYWYRQTLGQGPEFLTYFQNEAQLEKSRLLSDRFSAERPKGSFSTLEIQRTEQGDSAMYLCASSPRGSEQFFGPGTRLTVL.